The 10 T cell receptor beta chains below all came from one sample that was sequenced in a study of identical twins. TCRdb reprocessed the 5' RACE reads with MiXCR, giving one entry per CDR3 protein. The sample includes hundreds of thousands of distinct CDR3 sequences, less than 9% of them seen just once. This sample was also put to use in a study of yellow fever vaccine responses in identical twins.

Sequencing used PBMCs. The receptors shown here come from a woman aged 18-30 years in good health.

The CDR3 bases are TGTGCCAGCAGCCAAGTAGGTGCGGGCCAAAAAGCAAAGACCCAGTACTTC. Its protein product is CASSQVGAGQKAKTQYF. This rearrangement joins TRBV3-1 to TRBJ2-5; perhaps TRBD2 as D (5 bases). This CDR3 region has 17 residues. Germline V gives CDR1 LGHDT, CDR2 YNNKEL (reference sequence). With 1 base removed from V and 6 bases from J, the gap between germline ends came to 21 bases.

This clonotype showed up just a few times. The chain employs TRBV10-3 and TRBJ2-3, with D possibly TRBD1 on 5 matching bases. The germline CDR1 and CDR2 sequences are ENHRY and SYGVKD. The CDR3 contains 11 residues. The germline V and J ends were trimmed by 11 bases and 4 bases, with 10 bases remaining between them. Here the CDR3 DNA reads TGTGCCGCGCAGGGTCCAGATACGCAGTATTTT. This encodes CAAQGPDTQYF.

This sequence joins TRBV6-5 and TRBJ2-3; D is unclear. The length of the CDR3 is 17 residues. In germline, CDR1 is MNHEY, CDR2 SVGAGI. Trimming took 3 bases from V and 0 from J, leaving 16 bases between them. CDR3 sequence reads: CASSYNLGSASTDTQYF. The CDR3 nucleotides are TGTGCCAGCAGTTATAATTTGGGCTCAGCTAGCACAGATACGCAGTATTTT.

This clonotype showed up many times. In DNA, the CDR3 is TGTGCCAGCAGCCAATCTAGCGGGGACGAGCAGTACTTC. Amino acids: CASSQSSGDEQYF. The V and J genes are TRBV3-1 and TRBJ2-7; 9 nucleotides align to TRBD2. The CDR3 loop spans 13 amino acids. The J segment lost 5 bases and the V segment lost 2 bases, leaving 1 base of the junction unmatched. The germline gives CDR1 LGHDT, CDR2 YNNKEL (reference sequence).

This clonotype was observed a few times. This chain uses TRBV7-9 with TRBJ2-1; D possibly corresponds to TRBD1 (5 bases). CDR1 SEHNR and CDR2 FQNEAQ come from the germline V gene (reference sequence). The CDR3 runs 16 residues. The V end lost 2 bases, the J end lost 9 bases, and 20 bases lay between the germline ends. DNA for the CDR3: TGTGCCAGCAGCTTAAGGACGGGTAGGGGAAACGGTGAGCAGTTCTTC. Translated: CASSLRTGRGNGEQFF. Filled out from reference TRBV7-9 and TRBJ2-1, the complete variable domain reads DTGVSQNPRHKITKRGQNVTFRCDPISEHNRLYWYRQTLGQGPEFLTYFQNEAQLEKSRLLSDRFSAERPKGSFSTLEIQRTEQGDSAMYLCASSLRTGRGNGEQFFGPGTRLTVL.

The chain has TRBV21-1 and TRBJ2-7. TRBV21-1 is noted as a pseudogene. This CDR3 comprises 8 residues. Written as DNA, the CDR3 is TGTCCAAACACCGAGCAGTACTTC. It specifies CPNTEQYF.

There are many counts of this clonotype. This chain's CDR3 is CASSLAPSNQPQHF. DNA for the CDR3: TGTGCCAGCAGTTTAGCGCCTAGCAATCAGCCCCAGCATTTT. The chain employs TRBV12-3 or TRBV12-4 and TRBJ1-5; D is ambiguous. The CDR3 has 14 residues. V was cut by 0 bases and J by 0 bases, with 3 bases left in between.

This clonotype occurred many times. The chain carries TRBV11-2 and TRBJ2-5; D remains ambiguous. The CDR3 runs to 15 residues. The germline V and J ends were trimmed by 2 bases and 4 bases, with 14 bases remaining between them. Germline values: CDR1 SGHAT, CDR2 FQNNGV. The CDR3 reads CASSLHGSGGETQYF. The CDR3 region has the DNA TGTGCCAGCAGCTTACATGGGTCAGGCGGAGAGACCCAGTACTTC.

At least ten counts were recorded for this clonotype. The rearrangement joins TRBV28 to TRBJ1-1; no reliable D call. The CDR3 covers 15 residues. Germline loops: CDR1 MDHEN, CDR2 SYDVKM. V was trimmed by 6 bases and J by 0 bases, leaving 14 bases between them. The CDR3 nucleotides are TGTGCCAGCAGAAATCAAGGGAATATGAACACTGAAGCTTTCTTT. This gives the protein CASRNQGNMNTEAFF. The full variable domain, rest sourced from reference TRBV28 and TRBJ1-1, is DVKVTQSSRYLVKRTGEKVFLECVQDMDHENMFWYRQDPGLGLRLIYFSYDVKMKEKGDIPEGYSVSREKKERFSLILESASTNQTSMYLCASRNQGNMNTEAFFGQGTRLTVV.

The V and J genes are TRBV6-1 and TRBJ2-2; 8 nucleotides line up with TRBD1. Trimming removed 7 bases from V and 2 bases from J; junction bases left unmatched: 6. The germline gives CDR1 MNHNS, CDR2 SASEGT. The CDR3 sequence is 15 residues long. The DNA for the CDR3 is TGTGCCAGCACCCCGGGACAGGCTAACACCGGGGAGCTGTTTTTT. Translated, it gives CASTPGQANTGELFF.